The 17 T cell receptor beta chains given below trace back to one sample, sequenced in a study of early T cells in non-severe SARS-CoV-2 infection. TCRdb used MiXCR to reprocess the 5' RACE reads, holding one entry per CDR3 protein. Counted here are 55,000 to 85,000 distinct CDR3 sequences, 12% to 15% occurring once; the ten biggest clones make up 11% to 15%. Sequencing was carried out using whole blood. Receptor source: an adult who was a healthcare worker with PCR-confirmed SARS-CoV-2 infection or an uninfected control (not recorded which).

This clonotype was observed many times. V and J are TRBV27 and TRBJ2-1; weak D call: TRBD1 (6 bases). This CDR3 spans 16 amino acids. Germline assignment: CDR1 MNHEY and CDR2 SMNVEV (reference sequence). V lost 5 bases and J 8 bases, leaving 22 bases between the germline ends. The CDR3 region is CASSLYRARGADEQFF. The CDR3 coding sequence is TGTGCCAGCAGTCTGTACAGGGCCCGAGGGGCGGATGAGCAGTTCTTC.

The CDR3 reads CASSYPGVSNYGYTF. The CDR3 coding sequence is TGTGCCAGCAGTTACCCGGGTGTGAGTAACTATGGCTACACCTTC. This chain joins TRBV6-2 or TRBV6-3 and TRBJ1-2; D not certain. Germline V gives CDR1 MNHEY, CDR2 SVGEGT. V dropped 2 bases and J dropped 1 base, with 11 bases sitting between them. The CDR3 has 15 amino acids.

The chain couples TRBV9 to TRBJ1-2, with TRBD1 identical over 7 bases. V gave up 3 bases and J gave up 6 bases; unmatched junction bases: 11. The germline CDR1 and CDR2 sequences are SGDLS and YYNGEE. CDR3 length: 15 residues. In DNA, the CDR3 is TGTGCCAGCAGCGCATCACTGGTCCAGGGGGATGGCTACACCTTC. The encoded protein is CASSASLVQGDGYTF.

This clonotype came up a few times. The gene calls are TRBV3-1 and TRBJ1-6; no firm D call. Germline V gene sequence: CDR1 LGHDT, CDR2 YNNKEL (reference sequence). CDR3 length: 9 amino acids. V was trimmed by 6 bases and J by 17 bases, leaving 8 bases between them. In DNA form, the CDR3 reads TGTGCCAGCAGTATCTCGGTCCACTTT. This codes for CASSISVHF.

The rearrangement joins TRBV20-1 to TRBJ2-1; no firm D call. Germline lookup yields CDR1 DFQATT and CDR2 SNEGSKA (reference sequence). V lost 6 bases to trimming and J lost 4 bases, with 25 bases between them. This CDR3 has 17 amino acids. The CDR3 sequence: CSAPIPISLGLYNEQFF. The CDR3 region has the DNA TGCAGTGCGCCCATTCCCATCAGCTTAGGATTATACAATGAGCAGTTCTTC.

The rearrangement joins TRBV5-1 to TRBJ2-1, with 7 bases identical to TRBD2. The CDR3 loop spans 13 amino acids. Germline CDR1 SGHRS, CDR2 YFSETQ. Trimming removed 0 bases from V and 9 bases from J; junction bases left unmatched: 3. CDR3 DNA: TGCGCCAGCAGCTTGGCCAGGGAGGGTGAGCAGTTCTTC. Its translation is CASSLAREGEQFF.

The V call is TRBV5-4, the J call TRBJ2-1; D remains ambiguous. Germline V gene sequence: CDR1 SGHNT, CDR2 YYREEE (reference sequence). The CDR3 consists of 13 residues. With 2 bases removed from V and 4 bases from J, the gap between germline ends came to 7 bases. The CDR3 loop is CASSFDSYNEQFF. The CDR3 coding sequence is TGTGCCAGCAGCTTTGACTCTTACAATGAGCAGTTCTTC. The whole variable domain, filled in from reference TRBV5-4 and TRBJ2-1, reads ETGVTQSPTHLIKTRGQQVTLRCSSQSGHNTVSWYQQALGQGPQFIFQYYREEENGRGNFPPRFSGLQFPNYSSELNVNALELDDSALYLCASSFDSYNEQFFGPGTRLTVL.

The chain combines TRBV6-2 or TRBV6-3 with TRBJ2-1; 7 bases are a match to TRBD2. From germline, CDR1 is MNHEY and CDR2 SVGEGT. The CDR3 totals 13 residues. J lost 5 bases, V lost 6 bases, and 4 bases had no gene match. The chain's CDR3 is CASRSGTNNEQFF. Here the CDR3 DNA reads TGTGCCAGCAGATCCGGGACTAACAATGAGCAGTTCTTC.

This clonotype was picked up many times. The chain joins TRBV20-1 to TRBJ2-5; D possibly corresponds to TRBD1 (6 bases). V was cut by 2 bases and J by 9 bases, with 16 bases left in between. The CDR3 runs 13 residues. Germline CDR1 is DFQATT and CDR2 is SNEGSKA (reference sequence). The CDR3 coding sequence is TGCAGTGCTAGATTCGAGGGCCCAGGGGCCCAGTACTTC. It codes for CSARFEGPGAQYF.

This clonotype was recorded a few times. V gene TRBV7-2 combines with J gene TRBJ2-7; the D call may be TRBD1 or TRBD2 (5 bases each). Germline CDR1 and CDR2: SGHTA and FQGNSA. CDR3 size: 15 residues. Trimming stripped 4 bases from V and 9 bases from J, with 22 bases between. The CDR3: CASSYGRGPLFGQYF. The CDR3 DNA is TGTGCCAGCAGCTACGGCCGGGGCCCACTTTTTGGGCAGTACTTC.

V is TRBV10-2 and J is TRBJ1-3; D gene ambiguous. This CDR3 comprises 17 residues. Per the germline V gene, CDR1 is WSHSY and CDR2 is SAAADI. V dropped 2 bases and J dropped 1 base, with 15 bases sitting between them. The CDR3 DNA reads TGCGCCAGCAGTGAGACTTGGCAGGACCAGTCTGGAAACACCATATATTTT. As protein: CASSETWQDQSGNTIYF.

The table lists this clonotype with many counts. CDR3 sequence reads: CASSQEYRDRILLEAFF. The CDR3, as DNA: TGCGCCAGCAGCCAAGAATACCGGGACCGCATCCTACTTGAAGCTTTCTTT. The gene calls are TRBV4-3 and TRBJ1-1; a weak D match, TRBD1 (5 bases). Trimming pared 0 bases from V and 7 bases from J, leaving 21 bases between. The CDR3 sequence is 17 residues long. From germline, CDR1 is LGHNA and CDR2 YSLEER.

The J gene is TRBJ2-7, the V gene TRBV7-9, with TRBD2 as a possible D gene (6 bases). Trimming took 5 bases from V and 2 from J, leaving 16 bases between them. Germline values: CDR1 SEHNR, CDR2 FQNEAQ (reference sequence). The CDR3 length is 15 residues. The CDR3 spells CASSQTSGQPYEQYF. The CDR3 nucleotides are TGTGCCAGCAGCCAAACCAGCGGGCAGCCCTACGAGCAGTACTTC.

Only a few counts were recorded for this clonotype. This chain's CDR3 is CSGENGVVADTQYF. Here the CDR3 DNA reads TGCAGTGGGGAGAACGGGGTCGTTGCAGATACGCAGTATTTT. The V call is TRBV20-1, the J call TRBJ2-3, with D perhaps matching TRBD2 (5 bases). Germline assignment: CDR1 DFQATT and CDR2 SNEGSKA (reference sequence). CDR3 length: 14 residues. V gave up 7 bases and J gave up 4 bases, with 18 bases separating them.

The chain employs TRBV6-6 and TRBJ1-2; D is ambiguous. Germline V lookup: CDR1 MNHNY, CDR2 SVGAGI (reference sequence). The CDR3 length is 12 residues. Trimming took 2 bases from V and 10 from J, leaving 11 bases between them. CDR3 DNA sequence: TGTGCCAGCAGTTACCCTAATCGGAACTACACCTTC. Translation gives CASSYPNRNYTF.

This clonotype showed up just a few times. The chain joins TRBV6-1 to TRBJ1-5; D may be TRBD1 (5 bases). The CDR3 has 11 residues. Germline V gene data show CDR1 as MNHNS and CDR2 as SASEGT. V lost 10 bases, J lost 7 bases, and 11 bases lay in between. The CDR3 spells CAIGTGQPQHF. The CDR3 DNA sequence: TGTGCCATAGGGACGGGGCAGCCCCAGCATTTT.

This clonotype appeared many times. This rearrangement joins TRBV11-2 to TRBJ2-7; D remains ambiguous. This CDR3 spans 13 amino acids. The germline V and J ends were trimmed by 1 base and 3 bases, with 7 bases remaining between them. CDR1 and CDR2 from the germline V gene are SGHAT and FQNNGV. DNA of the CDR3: TGTGCCAGCAGCTTAGTAAGGTACTACGAGCAGTACTTC. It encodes CASSLVRYYEQYF.